This T cell receptor (beta chain) was retrieved from a study of blood T cell repertoires in COVID-19. In the study overall: T cells, B-cell-depleted T cells, or PBMCs provided the cDNA or gDNA that served as material.

In the original workflow: Estimation of nucleated cell counts relied on the amplification of reference gene primers. Some clones are missing from TCRdb's copy, which holds only in-frame ones; the method was immunoSEQ multiplex PCR. That table supplies the V and J calls and clone size; D and trimming were determined from the DNA. The sample lists over 200,000 clones, approximately 86% seen once, with roughly 9.8% in the top ten. The germline gives CDR1 LNHDA, CDR2 SQIVND (reference sequence). CDR3 length: 16 amino acids. V shed 3 bases and J 7 bases; nucleotides not matched to a gene: 12. Sequencing input: peripheral blood. The genes are TRBV19 and TRBJ2-1; 7 bases agree with TRBD1. The clonotype originates from a man in his forties who had recovered from COVID-19. This chain's CDR3 is CASSILRDSMANEQFF. The DNA for the CDR3 is TGTGCCAGTAGTATCCTTCGGGACAGTATGGCAAATGAGCAGTTCTTC.